A single sample is the source of the 5 T cell receptor beta chains below, sequenced in a study of CD8 T cells in ankylosing spondylitis. Via MiXCR, TCRdb re-called the 5' RACE reads, giving one row per CDR3 protein. The data show about 130,000 distinct CDR3 sequences, more than 6.5% seen once. What was sequenced was blood, either unsorted or a sorted T cell fraction (not recorded which). These receptors were obtained from a male donor with ankylosing spondylitis or in good health (not recorded which).

This clonotype showed up many times. The J gene is TRBJ1-1, the V gene TRBV12-3 or TRBV12-4; possibly TRBD1 for D (6 bases). The V gene lost 6 bases and the J gene lost 4 bases, with 9 bases spanning the gap. The CDR3 extends over 12 amino acids. CDR3: CASRQGLTEAFF. CDR3 nucleotides: TGTGCCAGCAGACAGGGTCTCACTGAAGCTTTCTTT.

This clonotype was counted many times. The V and J genes are TRBV12-3 or TRBV12-4 and TRBJ2-3; D uncertain. The V and J ends lost 3 bases and 0 bases respectively, with 10 bases between them. CDR3 length: 15 amino acids. The CDR3 is CASSFGLSSTDTQYF. The CDR3 DNA reads TGTGCCAGCAGTTTTGGCCTTTCTAGCACAGATACGCAGTATTTT.

This clonotype has a count of ten or more. This sequence joins TRBV6-4 and TRBJ1-1; D is unclear. Trimming stripped 6 bases from V and 1 base from J, with 9 bases between. Per germline, CDR1 MRHNA and CDR2 SNTAGT. The CDR3 has 13 residues. In nucleotides, the CDR3 is TGTGCCAGCAGCTCTACAGCGAACACTGAAGCTTTCTTT. Translation gives CASSSTANTEAFF.

This clonotype occurred many times. The chain carries TRBV20-1 and TRBJ2-1; tentatively, D is TRBD1 (6 bases). This CDR3 comprises 14 residues. With 5 bases removed from V and 6 bases from J, the gap between germline ends came to 17 bases. Germline CDR1 is DFQATT and CDR2 is SNEGSKA (reference sequence). The CDR3 loop is CSAQLGGAVNEQFF. The CDR3 DNA reads as TGCAGTGCTCAACTAGGGGGAGCCGTCAATGAGCAGTTCTTC.

At least ten counts were recorded for this clonotype. The chain joins TRBV7-2 to TRBJ2-2; D unresolved. Germline-derived CDR1 and CDR2 are SGHTA and FQGNSA. V was shortened by 5 bases and J by 4 bases, with 11 bases between the two germline ends. The CDR3 length is 14 residues. The CDR3 loop is CASSPSSSTGELFF. CDR3 nucleotide sequence: TGTGCCAGCAGCCCTTCGAGTAGCACCGGGGAGCTGTTTTTT.